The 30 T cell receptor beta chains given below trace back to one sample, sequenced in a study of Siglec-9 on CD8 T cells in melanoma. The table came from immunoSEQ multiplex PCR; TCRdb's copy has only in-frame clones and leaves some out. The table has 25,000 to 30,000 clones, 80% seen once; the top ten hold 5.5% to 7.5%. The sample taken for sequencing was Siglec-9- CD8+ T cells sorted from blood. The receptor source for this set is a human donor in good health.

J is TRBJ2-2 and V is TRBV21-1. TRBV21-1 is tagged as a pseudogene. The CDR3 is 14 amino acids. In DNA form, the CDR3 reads TGTGCCAGCAGCAGTGGTCGACCCACCGGGGAGCTGTTTTTT. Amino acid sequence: CASSSGRPTGELFF.

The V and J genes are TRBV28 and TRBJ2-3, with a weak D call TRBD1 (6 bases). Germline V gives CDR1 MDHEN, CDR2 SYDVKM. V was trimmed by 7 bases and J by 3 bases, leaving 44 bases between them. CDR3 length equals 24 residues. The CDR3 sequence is CASTLYPLLISTGIICPWTDTQYF. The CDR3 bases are TGTGCCAGCACCCTTTACCCCCTTCTAATCTCCACAGGGATAATATGTCCTTGGACAGATACGCAGTATTTT.

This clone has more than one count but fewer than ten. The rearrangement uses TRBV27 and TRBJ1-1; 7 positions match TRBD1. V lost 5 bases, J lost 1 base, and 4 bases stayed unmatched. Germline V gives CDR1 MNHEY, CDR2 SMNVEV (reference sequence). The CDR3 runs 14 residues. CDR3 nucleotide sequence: TGTGCCAGCAGTAACACAGGGGCGAACACTGAAGCTTTCTTT. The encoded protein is CASSNTGANTEAFF.

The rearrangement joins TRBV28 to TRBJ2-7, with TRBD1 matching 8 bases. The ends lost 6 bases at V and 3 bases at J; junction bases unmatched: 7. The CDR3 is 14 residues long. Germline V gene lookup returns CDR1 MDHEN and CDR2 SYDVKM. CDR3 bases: TGTGCCAGCAGCATCAGGGACAGGTTCTACGAGCAGTACGTC. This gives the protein CASSIRDRFYEQYV.

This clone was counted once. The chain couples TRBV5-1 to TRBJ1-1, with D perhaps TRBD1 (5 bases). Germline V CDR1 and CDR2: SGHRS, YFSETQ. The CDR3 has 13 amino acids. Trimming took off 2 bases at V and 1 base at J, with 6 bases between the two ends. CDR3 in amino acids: CASSFGQNTEAFF. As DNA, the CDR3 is TGCGCCAGCAGCTTTGGACAGAACACTGAAGCTTTCTTT.

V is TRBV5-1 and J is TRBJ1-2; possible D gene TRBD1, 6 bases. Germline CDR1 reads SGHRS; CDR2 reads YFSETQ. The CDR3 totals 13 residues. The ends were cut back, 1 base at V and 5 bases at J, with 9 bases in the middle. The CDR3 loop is CASSLNREYGYTF. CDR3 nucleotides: TGCGCCAGCAGCTTGAACAGGGAATATGGCTACACCTTC.

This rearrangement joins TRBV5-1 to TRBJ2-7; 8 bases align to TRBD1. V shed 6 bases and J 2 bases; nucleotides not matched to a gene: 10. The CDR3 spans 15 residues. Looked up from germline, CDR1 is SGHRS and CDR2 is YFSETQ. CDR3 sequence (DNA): TGCGCCAGCACCCTTTTAGGGACAGGAGCCTACGAGCAGTACTTC. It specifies CASTLLGTGAYEQYF.

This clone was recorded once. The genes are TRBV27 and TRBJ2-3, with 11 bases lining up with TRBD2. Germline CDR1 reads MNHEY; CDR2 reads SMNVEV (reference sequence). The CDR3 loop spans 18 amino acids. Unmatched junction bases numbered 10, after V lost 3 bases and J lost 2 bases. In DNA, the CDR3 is TGTGCCAGCAGTTTGTCCCCATTGACTAGCGGGGACACAGATACGCAGTATTTT. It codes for CASSLSPLTSGDTDTQYF.

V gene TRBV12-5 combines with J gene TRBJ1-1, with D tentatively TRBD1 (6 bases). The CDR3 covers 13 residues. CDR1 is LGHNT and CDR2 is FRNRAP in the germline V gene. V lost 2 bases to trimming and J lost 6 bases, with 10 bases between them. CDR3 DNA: TGTGCTAGTGGTTTGAGGCCAGGGGCTGAAGCTTTCTTT. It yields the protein CASGLRPGAEAFF.

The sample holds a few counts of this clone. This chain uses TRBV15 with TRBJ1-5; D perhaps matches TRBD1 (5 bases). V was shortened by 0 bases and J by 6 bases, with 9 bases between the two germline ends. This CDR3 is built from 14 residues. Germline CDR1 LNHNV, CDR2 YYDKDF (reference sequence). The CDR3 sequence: CATSRDSTVQPQHF. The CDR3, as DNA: TGTGCCACCAGCAGAGATTCGACAGTTCAGCCCCAGCATTTT.

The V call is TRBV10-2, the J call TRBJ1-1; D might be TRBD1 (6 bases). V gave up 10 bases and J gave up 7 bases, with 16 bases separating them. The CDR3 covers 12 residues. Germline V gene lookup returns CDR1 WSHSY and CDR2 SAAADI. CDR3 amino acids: CATSQGRDEAFF. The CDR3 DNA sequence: TGCGCCACCTCACAGGGAAGGGATGAAGCTTTCTTT.

The CDR3 region is CASSPVHGTGELFF. The CDR3 bases are TGTGCCAGCAGCCCCGTCCACGGCACCGGGGAGCTGTTTTTT. This chain links TRBV27 with TRBJ2-2; D is undetermined. V lost 6 bases and J lost 4, with 12 bases in between. Germline V gene lookup returns CDR1 MNHEY and CDR2 SMNVEV (reference sequence). The CDR3 is 14 amino acids.

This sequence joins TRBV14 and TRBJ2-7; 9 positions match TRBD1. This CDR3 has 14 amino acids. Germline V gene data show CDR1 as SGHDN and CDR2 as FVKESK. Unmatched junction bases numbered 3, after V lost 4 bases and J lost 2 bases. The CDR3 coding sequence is TGTGCCAGCAGCCTGGGACAGGGCCCCTACGAGCAGTACTTC. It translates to CASSLGQGPYEQYF.

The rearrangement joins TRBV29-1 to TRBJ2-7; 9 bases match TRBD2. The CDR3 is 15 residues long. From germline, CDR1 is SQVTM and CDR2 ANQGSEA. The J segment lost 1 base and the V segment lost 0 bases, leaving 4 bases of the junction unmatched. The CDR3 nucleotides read TGCAGCGTTGAAGATTTTAGCGGGGGATCCTACGAGCAGTACTTC. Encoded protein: CSVEDFSGGSYEQYF.

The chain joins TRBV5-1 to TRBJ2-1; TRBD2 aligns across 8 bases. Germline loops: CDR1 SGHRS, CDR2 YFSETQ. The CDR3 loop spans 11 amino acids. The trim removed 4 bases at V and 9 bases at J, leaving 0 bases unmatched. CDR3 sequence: CASSAGGEQFF. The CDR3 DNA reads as TGCGCCAGCAGCGCGGGGGGTGAGCAGTTCTTC.

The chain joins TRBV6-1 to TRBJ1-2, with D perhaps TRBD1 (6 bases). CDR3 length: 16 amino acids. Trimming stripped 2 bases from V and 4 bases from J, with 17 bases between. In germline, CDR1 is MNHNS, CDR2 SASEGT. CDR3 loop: CASSELAGGVTYGYTF. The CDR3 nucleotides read TGTGCCAGCAGTGAATTGGCGGGGGGCGTGACCTATGGCTACACCTTC.

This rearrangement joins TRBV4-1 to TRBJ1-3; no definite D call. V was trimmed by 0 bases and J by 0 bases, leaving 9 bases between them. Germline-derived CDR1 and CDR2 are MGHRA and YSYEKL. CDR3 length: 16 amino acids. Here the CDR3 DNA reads TGCGCCAGCAGCCAAGATAGCGGGGACTCTGGAAACACCATATATTTT. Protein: CASSQDSGDSGNTIYF.

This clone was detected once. The CDR3 DNA follows: TGTGCCAGCAGGGCAAAGGGACAGCCTAACGGGTACACCTTC. It codes for CASRAKGQPNGYTF. V is TRBV2 and J is TRBJ1-2; 7 nucleotides agree with TRBD1. J lost 11 bases, V lost 6 bases, and 15 bases had no gene match. CDR1 and CDR2 from the germline V gene are SNHLY and FYNNEI. The CDR3 has 14 amino acids.

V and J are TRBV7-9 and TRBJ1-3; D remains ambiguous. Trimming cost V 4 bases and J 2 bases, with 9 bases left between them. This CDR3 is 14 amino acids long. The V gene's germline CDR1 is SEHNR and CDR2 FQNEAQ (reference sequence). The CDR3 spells CASSSGTTGNTIYF. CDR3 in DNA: TGTGCCAGCAGCTCTGGCACGACTGGAAACACCATATATTTT.

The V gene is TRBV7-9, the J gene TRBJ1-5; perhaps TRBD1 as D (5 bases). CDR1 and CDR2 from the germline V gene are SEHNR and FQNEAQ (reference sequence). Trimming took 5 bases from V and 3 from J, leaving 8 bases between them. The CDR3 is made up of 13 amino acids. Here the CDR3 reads CASSPGHNQPQHF. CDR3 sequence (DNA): TGTGCCAGCAGCCCGGGGCACAATCAGCCCCAGCATTTT.

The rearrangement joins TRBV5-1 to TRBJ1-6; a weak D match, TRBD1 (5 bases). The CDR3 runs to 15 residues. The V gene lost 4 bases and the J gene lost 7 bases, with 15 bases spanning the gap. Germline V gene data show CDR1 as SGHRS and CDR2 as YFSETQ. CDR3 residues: CASSLRTSANSPLHF. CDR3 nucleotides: TGCGCCAGCAGCCTCCGGACAAGCGCCAATTCACCCCTCCACTTT.

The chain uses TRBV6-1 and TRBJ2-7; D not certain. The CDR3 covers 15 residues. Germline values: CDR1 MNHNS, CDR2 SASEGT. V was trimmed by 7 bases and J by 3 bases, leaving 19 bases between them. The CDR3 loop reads CASNPLAQSVYEQYF. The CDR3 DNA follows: TGTGCCAGCAACCCTTTAGCCCAATCCGTCTACGAGCAGTACTTC.

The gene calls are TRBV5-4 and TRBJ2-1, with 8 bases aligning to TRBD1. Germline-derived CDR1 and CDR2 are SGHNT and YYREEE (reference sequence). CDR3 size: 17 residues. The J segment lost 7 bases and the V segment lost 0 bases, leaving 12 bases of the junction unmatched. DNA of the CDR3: TGTGCCAGCAGCTTGGAGGGGAGCAGGGGGCGCGGAAATGAGCAGTTCTTC. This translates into CASSLEGSRGRGNEQFF.

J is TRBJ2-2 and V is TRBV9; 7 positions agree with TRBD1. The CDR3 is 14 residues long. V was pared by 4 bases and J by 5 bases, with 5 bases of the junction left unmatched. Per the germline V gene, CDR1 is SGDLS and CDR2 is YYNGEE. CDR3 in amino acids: CASSPIQGTGELFF. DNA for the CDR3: TGTGCCAGCAGCCCGATACAGGGGACCGGGGAGCTGTTTTTT.

Here the CDR3 DNA reads TGTGCCGTCCAGGGTCCTCTGAACGAGCAGTACTTC. Amino acids: CAVQGPLNEQYF. V gene TRBV19 combines with J gene TRBJ2-7, with a weak D call TRBD1 (5 bases). With 11 bases removed from V and 5 bases from J, the gap between germline ends came to 16 bases. The germline CDR1 and CDR2 sequences are LNHDA and SQIVND (reference sequence). There are 12 residues in the CDR3.

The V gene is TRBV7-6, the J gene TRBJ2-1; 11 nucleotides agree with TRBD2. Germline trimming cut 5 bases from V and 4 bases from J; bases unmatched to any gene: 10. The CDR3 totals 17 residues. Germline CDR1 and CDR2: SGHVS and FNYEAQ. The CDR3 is CASSKRLAGGNYNEQFF. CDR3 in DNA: TGTGCCAGCAGCAAGAGATTAGCGGGAGGGAATTACAATGAGCAGTTCTTC.

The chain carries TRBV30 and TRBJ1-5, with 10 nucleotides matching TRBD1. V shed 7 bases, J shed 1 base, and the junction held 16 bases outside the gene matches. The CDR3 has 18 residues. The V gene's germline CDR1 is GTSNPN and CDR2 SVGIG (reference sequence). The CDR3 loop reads CASDRETGGRWSNQPQHF. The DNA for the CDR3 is TGTGCCTCGGACCGTGAGACAGGGGGCCGATGGAGCAATCAGCCCCAGCATTTT.

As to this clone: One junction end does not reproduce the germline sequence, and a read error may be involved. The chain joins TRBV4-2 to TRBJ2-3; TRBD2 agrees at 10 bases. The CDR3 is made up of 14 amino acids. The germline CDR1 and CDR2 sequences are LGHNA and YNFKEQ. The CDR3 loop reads CASSQGRLAGATGF. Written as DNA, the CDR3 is TGTGCCAGCAGCCAAGGCAGACTAGCGGGCGCGACCGGATTT.

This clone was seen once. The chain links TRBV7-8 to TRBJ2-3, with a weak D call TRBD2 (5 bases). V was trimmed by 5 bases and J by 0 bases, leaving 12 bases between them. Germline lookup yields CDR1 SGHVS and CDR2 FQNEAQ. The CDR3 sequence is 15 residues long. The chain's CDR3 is CASSADGDSTDTQYF. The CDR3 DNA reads TGTGCCAGCAGCGCGGACGGGGATAGCACAGATACGCAGTATTTT.

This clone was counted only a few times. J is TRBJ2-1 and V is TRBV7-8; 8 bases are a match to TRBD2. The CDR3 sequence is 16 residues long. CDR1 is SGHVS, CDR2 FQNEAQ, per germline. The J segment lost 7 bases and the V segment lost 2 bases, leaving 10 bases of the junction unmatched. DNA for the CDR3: TGTGCCAGCAGCTTAAGCGGGGGAAGGGCGCGGAATGAGCAGTTCTTC. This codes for CASSLSGGRARNEQFF. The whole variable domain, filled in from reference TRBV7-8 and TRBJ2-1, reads GAGVSQSPRYKVAKRGQDVALRCDPISGHVSLFWYQQALGQGPEFLTYFQNEAQLDKSGLPSDRFFAERPEGSVSTLKIQRTQQEDSAVYLCASSLSGGRARNEQFFGPGTRLTVL.